The entry below describes one TCR beta chain. The CDR3 regions of TCR beta were amplified from RNA transcripts. A first-round RT-PCR of the TCR CDR3 used the HTBI primer set. TCRdb used MiXCR to reprocess the multiplex PCR reads, holding one entry per CDR3 protein. The sample comprises over 550,000 distinct CDR3 sequences, over 15% of which are singletons, and 15% to 20% rests with the top ten. The germline gives CDR1 MDHEN, CDR2 SYDVKM. J gave up 4 bases and V 8 bases, and 10 bases lay outside the gene matches. The CDR3 runs to 15 residues. The source of the sample is a study of T cells in Graves' hyperthyroidism and ophthalmopathy.

J is TRBJ2-7 and V is TRBV28, with TRBD2 identical over 11 bases. The receptor was isolated from a woman younger than 30 with Graves' hyperthyroidism. The sample consisted of blood. For the CDR3, the DNA is TGTGCCAGCGGTCCCCCGGGACTAGCGGAATACGAGCAGTACTTC. Translating it yields CASGPPGLAEYEQYF. The variable domain in full, with the rest retrieved from reference TRBV28 and TRBJ2-7, is DVKVTQSSRYLVKRTGEKVFLECVQDMDHENMFWYRQDPGLGLRLIYFSYDVKMKEKGDIPEGYSVSREKKERFSLILESASTNQTSMYLCASGPPGLAEYEQYFGPGTRLTVT.